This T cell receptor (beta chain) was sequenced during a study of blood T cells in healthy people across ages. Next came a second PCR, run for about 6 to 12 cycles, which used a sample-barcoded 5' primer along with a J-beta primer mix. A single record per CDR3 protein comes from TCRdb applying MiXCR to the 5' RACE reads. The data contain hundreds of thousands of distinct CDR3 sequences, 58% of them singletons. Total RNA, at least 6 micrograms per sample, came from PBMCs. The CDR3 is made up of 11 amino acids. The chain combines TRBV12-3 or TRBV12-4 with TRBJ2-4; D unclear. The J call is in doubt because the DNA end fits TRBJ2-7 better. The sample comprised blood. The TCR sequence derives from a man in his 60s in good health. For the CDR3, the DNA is TGTGCCAGCAGGGCGGATGGCGAGCAGTACTTC. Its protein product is CASRADGEQYF.